This T cell receptor (beta chain) was recorded in a study of T cell responses to AZD1222 COVID-19 vaccine. The study's findings and limits: Spike-specific TCR breadth and depth both grew after two AZD1222 doses. It should be noted that donors were predominantly white British and more often female, and clonal diversity was possibly underestimated.

In regard to this clone: Its antigen remains unknown.

Between the trimmed V and J ends, which lost 0 bases and 1 base, there was a span of 13 bases. This CDR3 is 17 amino acids long. Per germline, CDR1 SGHRS and CDR2 YFSETQ. Libraries were prepared by immunoSEQ multiplex PCR; TCRdb keeps only in-frame clonotypes and omits some of them. The table lists 180,000 or so clones, approximately 90% of them singletons. This chain joins TRBV5-1 and TRBJ2-2; D not certain. The receptor was derived from an adult who received the AZD1222 COVID-19 vaccine. The source material was peripheral blood, sampled 28 days after the second AZD1222 dose. The CDR3 loop reads CASSLAPPRGNTGELFF. As DNA, the CDR3 is TGCGCCAGCAGCTTGGCCCCACCTCGCGGGAACACCGGGGAGCTGTTTTTT.